Sequencing of this T cell receptor (beta chain) was carried out in a study of cytomegalovirus exposure and HLA in healthy donors. Study results and limitations: In a later analysis, a missense DCLRE1C variant was linked to TCR beta V- and J-gene trimming. In a later analysis, an Asian-associated ancestry cluster reportedly showed fewer N-insertions than the 666-donor mean.

Concerning this clone itself: The antigen is undetermined.

The V gene's germline CDR1 is SGHDN and CDR2 FVKESK. V gave up 1 base and J gave up 9 bases; unmatched junction bases: 5. The CDR3 has 15 amino acids. Researchers ran the PCR with 60 Vbeta and 13 Jbeta primers. Libraries were prepared by immunoSEQ multiplex PCR; TCRdb keeps only in-frame clonotypes and omits some of them. The table includes some 210,000 clones, about 87% detected once. The sample was PBMCs. The source of this sequence is a man aged 25-45 years in good health and CMV-seronegative. This chain links TRBV14 with TRBJ1-6; the match to TRBD1 covers 8 bases. The CDR3 spells CASSQVPDRGSPLHF. The CDR3 DNA reads TGTGCCAGCAGCCAAGTTCCCGACAGGGGTTCACCCCTCCACTTT.